Sequencing of this T cell receptor (beta chain) was carried out in a study of cytomegalovirus exposure and HLA in healthy donors. Study-wide points: In a later analysis, common viral pathogens appeared linked to several of the most significant clusters. Published work reported that the classifier diagnosed cytomegalovirus status with high specificity and sensitivity. In a later analysis, a missense DCLRE1C variant was linked to TCR beta V- and J-gene trimming.

CDR3 length equals 14 residues. Trimming removed 7 bases at V and 2 bases at J, with 17 bases between. CDR1 SQVTM and CDR2 ANQGSEA come from the germline V gene. Researchers ran the PCR with 60 Vbeta and 13 Jbeta primers. Authors' data handling: Unique TCR beta chains numbered about 72 million in a later analysis, with roughly 11 million shared. Assay: immunoSEQ multiplex PCR; the TCRdb copy retains only in-frame clones and omits some. That table supplies the V and J calls and clone size; D and trimming were determined from the DNA. The sample lists about 180,000 clones; 84% were seen once. This clone has only one observation. Its target is not known.

Material for sequencing was PBMCs. The gene calls are TRBV29-1 and TRBJ1-2, with D tentatively TRBD1 (5 bases). The TCR comes from a girl aged 5 to 17 in good health and CMV-seropositive. The DNA of the CDR3 is TGCAGCGCAACCGATAGGAGGGACAACTATGGCTACACCTTC. Its protein is CSATDRRDNYGYTF.